The 10 T cell receptor beta chains reported below all come from one sample, sequenced in a study of cytomegalovirus exposure and HLA in healthy donors. PCR was performed using 60 Vbeta and 13 Jbeta primers. Assay: immunoSEQ multiplex PCR; the TCRdb copy retains only in-frame clones and omits some. The table lists roughly 100,000 clones, over 70% of them singletons, with approximately 11% in the top ten. Material for sequencing was PBMCs. These receptors were taken from a man aged 18-30 years in good health and CMV-seropositive.

This clone was observed once. The J gene is TRBJ2-5, the V gene TRBV5-4, with 8 bases matching TRBD1. After removal of 1 base from V and 2 bases from J, the junction contained 4 bases not matched to a gene. Germline lookup yields CDR1 SGHNT and CDR2 YYREEE (reference sequence). This CDR3 has 15 amino acids. The CDR3 bases are TGTGCCAGCAGCTTGACAGGACAGGGACAAGAGACCCAGTACTTC. It translates to CASSLTGQGQETQYF.

CDR3: CASSIRDRSSYEQYF. The CDR3 DNA sequence: TGTGCCAGCAGCATCCGGGACAGGAGCTCCTACGAGCAGTACTTC. This sequence joins TRBV7-4 and TRBJ2-7; TRBD1 agrees at 8 bases. Germline CDR1 reads SGHVT; CDR2 reads SQSDAQ. The ends lost 5 bases at V and 0 bases at J; junction bases unmatched: 6. CDR3 size: 15 residues.

The CDR3 is CASQPGGTKNIQYF. CDR3 nucleotide sequence: TGTGCCAGTCAGCCGGGGGGGACCAAAAACATTCAGTACTTC. V is TRBV27 and J is TRBJ2-4; 8 bases agree with TRBD2. This CDR3 has 14 amino acids. Germline CDR1 reads MNHEY; CDR2 reads SMNVEV (reference sequence). V gave up 9 bases and J gave up 2 bases; unmatched junction bases: 6.

The chain has TRBV6-4 and TRBJ2-2; 8 positions match TRBD1. J was trimmed by 2 bases and V by 5 bases; bases with no gene match: 4. CDR3 length equals 15 residues. The germline CDR1 and CDR2 sequences are MRHNA and SNTAGT. In DNA form, the CDR3 reads TGTGCCAGCAGTATTGGACAGGGAAACACCGGGGAGCTGTTTTTT. It specifies CASSIGQGNTGELFF.

This chain joins TRBV6-6 and TRBJ1-4, with 7 bases that match TRBD1. From germline, CDR1 is MNHNY and CDR2 SVGAGI (reference sequence). The CDR3 consists of 16 residues. The ends lost 6 bases at V and 6 bases at J; junction bases unmatched: 13. The CDR3 DNA reads TGTGCCAGCAGCTTCTCCTCTTCAGGGGGAGATGAAAAACTGTTTTTT. Amino acids: CASSFSSSGGDEKLFF.

The chain is built from TRBV9 and TRBJ2-4; no clear D gene. This CDR3 comprises 19 residues. Germline V gene sequence: CDR1 SGDLS, CDR2 YYNGEE. V was cut by 0 bases and J by 1 base, with 20 bases left in between. As DNA, the CDR3 is TGTGCCAGCAGCGTAGAACGACAAAACCCCCGTATGGCCAAAAACATTCAGTACTTC. This encodes CASSVERQNPRMAKNIQYF.

V gene TRBV9 combines with J gene TRBJ1-1, with D hard to call. The germline gives CDR1 SGDLS, CDR2 YYNGEE. The CDR3 runs to 15 residues. V lost 0 bases and J 0 bases, leaving 9 bases between the germline ends. CDR3 amino acids: CASSVDGLMNTEAFF. CDR3 coding DNA: TGTGCCAGCAGCGTAGATGGGCTAATGAACACTGAAGCTTTCTTT.

The DNA for the CDR3 is TGCGCCAGCAGCTTGGCCACCAGGGTTGCCCACGAGCAGTACTTC. It encodes CASSLATRVAHEQYF. The chain combines TRBV5-1 with TRBJ2-7, with D perhaps matching TRBD1 (5 bases). The CDR3 has 15 amino acids. Trimming shortened V by 0 bases and J by 5 bases, and 15 bases separated the two germline ends. Germline V gives CDR1 SGHRS, CDR2 YFSETQ.

This clone turned up a few times. The rearrangement joins TRBV30 to TRBJ2-7; D is unclear. Trimming shortened V by 6 bases and J by 0 bases, and 12 bases separated the two germline ends. The CDR3 runs to 13 residues. Germline V gene sequence: CDR1 GTSNPN, CDR2 SVGIG (reference sequence). In DNA form, the CDR3 reads TGTGCCTGTCGGTATGCGGCCTCCTACGAGCAGTACTTC. This sequence encodes CACRYAASYEQYF.

This chain connects TRBV18 to TRBJ2-5, with 14 bases fitting TRBD2. The ends lost 5 bases at V and 1 base at J; junction bases unmatched: 6. The CDR3 is 17 residues long. The V gene's germline CDR1 is KGHSH and CDR2 LQKENI. The CDR3 is CASSKGTSGGFQETQYF. The CDR3 nucleotides read TGTGCCAGCTCAAAAGGGACTAGCGGGGGCTTCCAAGAGACCCAGTACTTC.